These 30 T cell receptor beta chains originate from one sample sequenced in a study of cytomegalovirus exposure and HLA in healthy donors. Use of 60 Vbeta and 13 Jbeta primers characterized the PCR. Repertoires were generated with immunoSEQ multiplex PCR, while TCRdb's copy carries only in-frame clones and drops some. The sample shows under 110,000 clones, 75% of them seen only once. The sequenced material came from PBMCs. The receptor set was obtained from a man aged 35-49 years in good health and CMV-seronegative.

The count of this clone is one. This rearrangement joins TRBV9 to TRBJ1-3; D is perhaps TRBD1 (6 bases). Germline values: CDR1 SGDLS, CDR2 YYNGEE. V lost 4 bases, J lost 1 base, and 15 bases lay in between. The CDR3 totals 16 residues. The CDR3 sequence is CASSPRGALSGNTIYF. CDR3 DNA: TGTGCCAGCAGCCCCCGGGGGGCACTGTCTGGAAACACCATATATTTT.

The J gene is TRBJ2-7, the V gene TRBV5-1; possibly TRBD2 for D (5 bases). The germline CDR1 and CDR2 sequences are SGHRS and YFSETQ. The CDR3 covers 16 residues. The ends were cut back, 0 bases at V and 3 bases at J, with 16 bases in the middle. CDR3 bases: TGCGCCAGCAGCTTGGTAGCAGCGGAGGAAGGCTACGAGCAGTACTTC. Translated, it gives CASSLVAAEEGYEQYF. Full variable domain (outside the CDR3, taken from reference TRBV5-1 and TRBJ2-7): KAGVTQTPRYLIKTRGQQVTLSCSPISGHRSVSWYQQTPGQGLQFLFEYFSETQRNKGNFPGRFSGRQFSNSRSEMNVSTLELGDSALYLCASSLVAAEEGYEQYFGPGTRLTVT.

This clone was observed a handful of times. This CDR3 is CASSQGPGLGRHEQYF. CDR3 DNA: TGCGCCAGCAGCCAAGGCCCGGGACTAGGGCGGCACGAGCAGTACTTC. The V and J genes are TRBV4-1 and TRBJ2-7; 8 nucleotides align to TRBD2. Unmatched junction bases numbered 10, after V lost 1 base and J lost 5 bases. Germline values: CDR1 MGHRA, CDR2 YSYEKL. This CDR3 has 16 residues.

The rearrangement uses TRBV5-6 and TRBJ1-2, with 8 positions matching TRBD1. V shed 0 bases, J shed 7 bases, and the junction held 11 bases outside the gene matches. Germline CDR1 and CDR2: SGHDT and YYEEEE. The CDR3 totals 16 residues. The CDR3 loop is CASSLELRQGRSGYTF. In DNA form, the CDR3 reads TGTGCCAGCAGCTTGGAGTTACGACAGGGGAGATCTGGCTACACCTTC.

The chain has TRBV13 and TRBJ2-1; D possibly corresponds to TRBD1 (5 bases). V was cut by 3 bases and J by 1 base, with 10 bases left in between. Looked up from germline, CDR1 is PRHDT and CDR2 is FYEKMQ (reference sequence). The CDR3 consists of 15 residues. CDR3 nucleotide sequence: TGTGCCAGCAGCTTTGGGTCAGGGTCCTACAATGAGCAGTTCTTC. Translated, it gives CASSFGSGSYNEQFF.

This clone has a handful of counts. V is TRBV5-1 and J is TRBJ1-1; 8 nucleotides align to TRBD1. Germline V lookup: CDR1 SGHRS, CDR2 YFSETQ. The length of the CDR3 is 15 residues. J lost 1 base, V lost 4 bases, and 6 bases had no gene match. The CDR3 sequence: CASSMTGTGNTEAFF. Written as DNA, the CDR3 is TGCGCCAGCAGCATGACCGGGACAGGGAACACTGAAGCTTTCTTT.

A few counts support this clone. This sequence joins TRBV7-8 and TRBJ2-3; 12 positions agree with TRBD2. V shed 3 bases and J 2 bases; nucleotides not matched to a gene: 6. CDR3 size: 17 residues. CDR1 is SGHVS and CDR2 is FQNEAQ in the germline V gene. The CDR3 DNA is TGTGCCAGCAGCTTCCCCCTAGCGGGGGGGTACACAGATACGCAGTATTTT. Translating it yields CASSFPLAGGYTDTQYF. Full variable domain (missing parts from reference TRBV7-8 and TRBJ2-3): GAGVSQSPRYKVAKRGQDVALRCDPISGHVSLFWYQQALGQGPEFLTYFQNEAQLDKSGLPSDRFFAERPEGSVSTLKIQRTQQEDSAVYLCASSFPLAGGYTDTQYFGPGTRLTVL.

The table lists this clone with a count of one. The gene calls are TRBV9 and TRBJ2-1; 11 positions agree with TRBD1. The length of the CDR3 is 15 residues. CDR1 and CDR2 from the germline V gene are SGDLS and YYNGEE. The V gene end was trimmed by 0 bases and the J gene end by 8 bases; junction bases not matched to a gene: 4. CDR3 sequence: CASSVGTGGTDEQFF. The CDR3 coding sequence is TGTGCCAGCAGCGTAGGGACAGGGGGCACGGATGAGCAGTTCTTC.

J is TRBJ2-7 and V is TRBV5-4; tentatively, D is TRBD1 (6 bases). CDR1 and CDR2 (germline): SGHNT, YYREEE (reference sequence). The CDR3 totals 13 residues. Trimming took 1 base from V and 2 from J, leaving 7 bases between them. CDR3 DNA: TGTGCCAGCAGCTTGCGGGACACCTACGAGCAGTACTTC. Amino acid sequence: CASSLRDTYEQYF.

The chain has TRBV9 and TRBJ2-4; 9 positions agree with TRBD1. The CDR3 covers 19 residues. Trimming at V came to 7 bases and at J to 2 bases, leaving 19 bases not matched to a gene. CDR1 and CDR2 (germline): SGDLS, YYNGEE. The CDR3 nucleotides read TGTGCCAGCCTAAACAGGGGGCGAAAAAAAGGGTGGTCCAAAAACATTCAGTACTTC. Its protein product is CASLNRGRKKGWSKNIQYF.

The chain has TRBV19 and TRBJ2-7; D unclear. Trimming cost V 4 bases and J 3 bases, with 7 bases left between them. The germline V gene encodes CDR1 LNHDA and CDR2 SQIVND (reference sequence). The CDR3 has 12 amino acids. CDR3 region: CASSNYNYEQYF. In DNA form, the CDR3 reads TGTGCCAGTAGTAATTACAACTACGAGCAGTACTTC.

This chain uses TRBV23-1 with TRBJ2-3; 15 positions match TRBD2. TRBV23-1 falls under the ORF class, with uncertain function. CDR3 length: 18 amino acids. Losses at the gene ends were 7 bases for V and 2 bases for J; bases not matched to a gene: 10. The CDR3 region is CASTPGLAGGGHTDTQYF. Here the CDR3 DNA reads TGCGCCAGCACTCCGGGACTAGCGGGGGGCGGGCACACAGATACGCAGTATTTT.

This chain links TRBV5-1 with TRBJ2-3; a weak D match, TRBD2 (5 bases). The CDR3 length is 16 residues. V lost 0 bases and J lost 2, with 13 bases in between. Germline lookup yields CDR1 SGHRS and CDR2 YFSETQ. In nucleotides, the CDR3 is TGCGCCAGCAGCTTGGGAGGTGACTACTACACAGATACGCAGTATTTT. Amino acid sequence: CASSLGGDYYTDTQYF.

This chain connects TRBV6-1 to TRBJ2-5, with D unresolved. V was pared by 2 bases and J by 5 bases, with 12 bases between. The germline V gene has CDR1 MNHNS and CDR2 SASEGT. The CDR3 is made up of 14 amino acids. The CDR3 DNA follows: TGTGCCAGCAGTGAACCCGGTTATCGGGAGACCCAGTACTTC. Translation: CASSEPGYRETQYF.

In its sample, this clone was seen once. The J gene is TRBJ2-7, the V gene TRBV6-5; D may be TRBD2 (5 bases). Trimming left V 2 bases short and J 1 base short, with 9 bases between. The CDR3 totals 14 residues. Germline lookup yields CDR1 MNHEY and CDR2 SVGAGI. The DNA for the CDR3 is TGTGCCAGCAGTTACGGCGAGGGATCCTACGAGCAGTACTTC. Translation: CASSYGEGSYEQYF.

The chain has TRBV2 and TRBJ1-5, with 7 bases fitting TRBD1. The CDR3 contains 15 residues. With V trimmed by 6 bases and J by 4 bases, 9 bases remained unmatched. The germline CDR1 and CDR2 sequences are SNHLY and FYNNEI. CDR3 sequence reads: CASSLTGPRNQPQHF. The CDR3 DNA follows: TGTGCCAGCAGCTTGACAGGGCCTCGTAATCAGCCCCAGCATTTT.

The rearrangement joins TRBV9 to TRBJ1-2; maybe TRBD1 (6 bases). Per the germline V gene, CDR1 is SGDLS and CDR2 is YYNGEE. This CDR3 has 16 residues. Trimming cost V 4 bases and J 2 bases, with 18 bases left between them. CDR3 in amino acids: CASSPSRTDSNYGYTF. The CDR3 coding sequence is TGTGCCAGCAGCCCGAGCCGGACAGATTCAAACTATGGCTACACCTTC.

Notes on this clone: The missing conserved phenylalanine or tryptophan at the end of this CDR3 makes a read error likely. Because the CDR3's place on the DNA is in doubt, the DNA is left out and the CDR3 is given as listed by TCRdb. CDR3 protein: CAISDTGTGYDSV. The V gene is TRBV10-3, the J gene TRBJ1-2; the listed D gene, TRBD1, was not tested against the DNA. CDR1 and CDR2 from the germline V gene are ENHRY and SYGVKD. Ends included, the CDR3 has 13 residues.

CDR3 loop: CASMQDSQETQYF. CDR3 sequence (DNA): TGTGCCAGCATGCAGGACAGCCAAGAGACCCAGTACTTC. The J gene is TRBJ2-5, the V gene TRBV2; TRBD1 might be the D (6 bases). V lost 7 bases and J 1 base, leaving 10 bases between the germline ends. The CDR3 runs 13 residues. Germline V CDR1 and CDR2: SNHLY, FYNNEI.

This chain uses TRBV7-5 with TRBJ1-1. TRBV7-5 is termed a pseudogene. The CDR3 is made up of 16 amino acids. The CDR3 DNA is TGTGCCAGAAGCTTTTCTTCCTTCCGGGGGGGCACTGAAGCTTTCTTT. Translating it yields CARSFSSFRGGTEAFF.

This clone was observed a handful of times. The rearrangement joins TRBV6-6 to TRBJ2-6; D not certain. This CDR3 has 14 amino acids. Trimming left V 11 bases short and J 2 bases short, with 13 bases between. The V gene's germline CDR1 is MNHNY and CDR2 SVGAGI (reference sequence). CDR3 amino acids: CAALVTPGANVLTF. CDR3 nucleotide sequence: TGTGCCGCCCTGGTAACACCTGGGGCCAACGTCCTGACTTTC.

The chain has TRBV29-1 and TRBJ1-2; 8 positions match TRBD1. CDR1 is SQVTM and CDR2 is ANQGSEA in the germline V gene. J was trimmed by 6 bases and V by 0 bases; bases with no gene match: 3. The CDR3 runs to 13 residues. Written as DNA, the CDR3 is TGCAGCGTTGAAGACGGACAGGGCGATGGCTACACCTTC. As protein: CSVEDGQGDGYTF.

The gene calls are TRBV6-1 and TRBJ2-2; D might be TRBD2 (5 bases). Germline V gene sequence: CDR1 MNHNS, CDR2 SASEGT. CDR3 length: 15 amino acids. V lost 7 bases and J lost 6, with 18 bases in between. The chain's CDR3 is CASNPTRAASGELFF. CDR3 sequence (DNA): TGTGCCAGCAATCCAACGAGGGCAGCCTCCGGGGAGCTGTTTTTT.

The chain carries TRBV4-2 and TRBJ2-5; the D is unclear. V was trimmed by 1 base and J by 3 bases, leaving 9 bases between them. The CDR3 contains 14 residues. Looked up from germline, CDR1 is LGHNA and CDR2 is YNFKEQ. Written as DNA, the CDR3 is TGTGCCAGCAGCCAAGTCGGTCGCGAAGAGACCCAGTACTTC. Translating gives CASSQVGREETQYF.

The chain joins TRBV7-3 to TRBJ2-5, with D unclear. The CDR3 length is 13 residues. The V gene lost 2 bases and the J gene lost 5 bases, with 9 bases spanning the gap. Germline V gene lookup returns CDR1 SGHTA and CDR2 FQGTGA. CDR3 loop: CASSLSGLETQYF. For the CDR3, the DNA is TGTGCCAGCAGCTTATCCGGTCTCGAGACCCAGTACTTC.

V is TRBV7-9 and J is TRBJ2-3; D is unresolved. This CDR3 is built from 13 residues. Germline V gives CDR1 SEHNR, CDR2 FQNEAQ (reference sequence). Trimming stripped 2 bases from V and 4 bases from J, with 7 bases between. The CDR3, as DNA: TGTGCCAGCAGCTTAATCTATTCAGATACGCAGTATTTT. This gives the protein CASSLIYSDTQYF.

The genes are TRBV6-5 and TRBJ1-1; TRBD1 might be the D (6 bases). V lost 2 bases to trimming and J lost 3 bases, with 10 bases between them. This CDR3 region has 14 residues. Looked up from germline, CDR1 is MNHEY and CDR2 is SVGAGI. The CDR3 DNA reads TGTGCCAGCAGTTACCGCCCAGGGGACACTGAAGCTTTCTTT. Its protein product is CASSYRPGDTEAFF.

The chain joins TRBV20-1 to TRBJ2-5; D unclear. Trimming shortened V by 6 bases and J by 3 bases, and 8 bases separated the two germline ends. The CDR3 is 11 amino acids. Germline assignment: CDR1 DFQATT and CDR2 SNEGSKA (reference sequence). CDR3 bases: TGCAGTGCAAACAAGAAAGAGACCCAGTACTTC. As protein: CSANKKETQYF.

This chain joins TRBV5-1 and TRBJ2-5, with D possibly being TRBD1 (5 bases). Trimming left V 3 bases short and J 4 bases short, with 19 bases between. Germline CDR1 and CDR2: SGHRS and YFSETQ. This CDR3 has 16 amino acids. The CDR3 protein is CASSWRGHMAGETQYF. CDR3 sequence (DNA): TGCGCCAGCAGCTGGAGAGGACACATGGCTGGAGAGACCCAGTACTTC.

The V gene is TRBV4-2, the J gene TRBJ2-7, with a possible D match to TRBD1 (6 bases). This CDR3 contains 15 residues. Deletions cut 0 bases from V and 3 bases from J, with 12 bases between. Germline-derived CDR1 and CDR2 are LGHNA and YNFKEQ. The CDR3 nucleotides are TGTGCCAGCAGCCAAGACAGGGGCTCGTTCTACGAGCAGTACTTC. Translating gives CASSQDRGSFYEQYF.